This TCR beta chain was retrieved from a study of identical twins. The table lists this clonotype with a few counts. Per germline, CDR1 SGHKS and CDR2 YYEKEE (reference sequence). The CDR3 extends over 14 amino acids. V gave up 0 bases and J gave up 2 bases, with 7 bases separating them. TCRdb processed the 5' RACE reads anew with MiXCR; each CDR3 protein has one entry. The sample holds around 490,000 distinct CDR3 sequences, around 22% seen once. This same sample was also part of a study on yellow fever vaccine responses in identical twins.

The TCR sequence derives from a young woman in good health. The V gene is TRBV5-5, the J gene TRBJ2-3; D unclear. The specimen sequenced was CD4+ T cells sorted from blood. The CDR3 coding sequence is TGTGCCAGCAGCTTGGATCCCCTCACAGATACGCAGTATTTT. Its translation is CASSLDPLTDTQYF.